The next 15 T cell receptor beta chains were all read from a single sample in a study of T cells in women clearing cervical HPV infection. Some clones are missing from TCRdb's copy, which holds only in-frame ones; the method was immunoSEQ multiplex PCR. This sample's table reports more than 20,000 clones. The sequenced material came from blood buffy coat. The source of these receptors is a woman between 18 and 75 years old with a cervical HPV16 infection that either progressed to CIN3+ or cleared (not recorded which).

Turning to this clone: The read halts 3 residues ahead of the CDR3 end, with the missing end drawn from the germline J gene. The chain recombines TRBV6-2 or TRBV6-3 with TRBJ2-5, with 9 bases that match TRBD2. V shed 9 bases, J shed 7 bases, and the junction held 21 bases outside the gene matches. The germline gives CDR1 MNHEY, CDR2 SVGEGT. This CDR3 contains 17 residues. The CDR3 loop reads CASSLGGSGGTRGTQYF. The sequenced CDR3 bases are TGTGCCAGTTCCCTCGGGGGGAGCGGGGGGACCCGGGGGACC.

Of note for this clone: The CDR3 is cut off 3 residues early in the read; its end comes from the germline J gene. The V gene is TRBV2, the J gene TRBJ2-3; 12 bases are shared with TRBD2. Germline V gene sequence: CDR1 SNHLY, CDR2 FYNNEI. J was trimmed by 1 base and V by 8 bases; bases with no gene match: 7. This CDR3 comprises 16 residues. The CDR3 spells CASRSRTSGGTDTQYF. The DNA read from the CDR3 is TGTGCCAGCCGAAGCCGGACTAGCGGGGGCACAGATACG. The full variable domain, in which reference TRBV2 and TRBJ2-3 provide the parts outside the CDR3, is EPEVTQTPSHQVTQMGQEVILRCVPISNHLYFYWYRQILGQKVEFLVSFYNNEISEKSEIFDDQFSVERPDGSNFTLKIRSTKLEDSAMYFCASRSRTSGGTDTQYFGPGTRLTVL.

To note about this clone: The read gets to within 3 residues of the CDR3 end, and the germline J gene fills in the rest. The V gene is TRBV5-1, the J gene TRBJ2-7; TRBD1 might be the D (6 bases). The germline V gene has CDR1 SGHRS and CDR2 YFSETQ. The CDR3 covers 20 residues. The ends were cut back, 4 bases at V and 3 bases at J, with 32 bases in the middle. The CDR3 protein is CASSGETGPPFQVSFYEQYF. The CDR3 DNA, read in part, is TGCGCCAGCAGCGGAGAAACAGGGCCTCCTTTTCAAGTATCCTTCTACGAG.

With regard to this clone: With the read ending 3 residues before the CDR3 end, the germline J gene is used to fill in that end. The chain employs TRBV5-6 and TRBJ2-1; D possibly corresponds to TRBD1 (6 bases). This CDR3 has 14 amino acids. V lost 1 base and J lost 6, with 11 bases in between. Germline values: CDR1 SGHDT, CDR2 YYEEEE. CDR3 residues: CASSLQQGPNEQFF. CDR3 DNA, as far as it was read: TGTGCCAGCAGCTTGCAACAGGGCCCCAATGAG.

As to this clone: The CDR3 is cut off 3 residues early in the read; its end comes from the germline J gene. The rearrangement joins TRBV7-2 to TRBJ1-5; D is undetermined. Germline V gives CDR1 SGHTA, CDR2 FQGNSA. V lost 1 base and J lost 4, with 8 bases in between. This CDR3 is built from 14 residues. CDR3 in amino acids: CASSLGLRNQPQHF. The DNA read from the CDR3 is TGTGCCAGCAGCTTAGGACTCAGAAATCAGCCC.

Details on this clone: Read coverage stops 3 residues before the CDR3 terminus; the germline J gene supplies the remainder. This chain links TRBV7-9 with TRBJ1-2; D gene ambiguous. The V and J ends lost 4 bases and 7 bases respectively, with 16 bases between them. Germline V gene data show CDR1 as SEHNR and CDR2 as FQNEAQ (reference sequence). The length of the CDR3 is 14 residues. This chain's CDR3 is CASSSITPIGGYTF. The CDR3 bases that were read are TGTGCCAGCAGCTCAATCACCCCAATCGGTGGC.

With regard to this clone: The read finishes 3 residues shy of the CDR3 end, and the germline J gene is used to complete it. The chain carries TRBV18 and TRBJ1-2; a possible D gene is TRBD1 (6 bases). Germline V gene lookup returns CDR1 KGHSH and CDR2 LQKENI. The length of the CDR3 is 13 residues. V dropped 5 bases and J dropped 6 bases, with 13 bases sitting between them. CDR3 DNA, as far as it was read: TGTGCCAGCTCAGACCAGGGGCTCGATGGC. This encodes CASSDQGLDG. The entire CDR3 reads CASSDQGLDGYTF.

Details on this clone: The germline gene is not matched at one end of the junction; a read error may be the cause. The read terminates 3 residues ahead of where the CDR3 ends, so the germline J gene completes it. J is TRBJ1-4 and V is TRBV7-9; 9 bases align to TRBD1. There are 14 residues in the CDR3. Germline CDR1 and CDR2: SEHNR and FQNEAQ (reference sequence). CDR3 sequence reads: CSSSFTGGGSPLFF. The sequenced part of the CDR3 DNA is TGTTCCAGCAGCTTCACAGGGGGCGGTTCACCA.

The chain's CDR3 is CASSVGGIARNEKLFF. Incomplete CDR3 DNA: TGTGCCAGCAGCGTTGGAGGAATAGCCCGCAATGAAAAA. V and J are TRBV9 and TRBJ1-4; the D is unclear. Coverage ceases 3 residues before the CDR3 finishes, and the germline J gene fills in the end. Germline V gene data show CDR1 as SGDLS and CDR2 as YYNGEE. Trimming stripped 2 bases from V and 5 bases from J, with 16 bases between. This CDR3 is 16 amino acids long.

As concerns this clone: A junction boundary mismatches the germline segment, possibly from a read error. The CDR3 extends 3 residues past the end of the read, so its final part is completed from the germline J gene. V and J are TRBV4-2 and TRBJ2-2, with D uncertain. The germline V gene encodes CDR1 LGHNA and CDR2 YNFKEQ. The CDR3 extends over 15 amino acids. CDR3 bases read: TGCGCCAGCAGCCAAGGTCGAGCTAACACCGGGGAG. It yields the protein CASSQGRANTGE. The whole CDR3 is CASSQGRANTGELFF.

CDR3 DNA (partial): TGCGCCAGCAGCCACCGACAGGGGCTACGATCCTACGAG. Encoded protein: CASSHRQGLRSYE. In full, the CDR3 reads CASSHRQGLRSYEQYF. The chain uses TRBV4-1 and TRBJ2-7; 8 nucleotides agree with TRBD1. The read is 3 residues too short to cover the CDR3 end, so that end is filled in from the germline J gene. J lost 1 base, V lost 3 bases, and 8 bases had no gene match. The CDR3 is 16 amino acids. Germline V gene sequence: CDR1 MGHRA, CDR2 YSYEKL.

Comments on this clone: The read falls 3 residues short of the CDR3 end, and the missing part is taken from the germline J gene. The V call is TRBV10-3, the J call TRBJ1-2; tentative D call: TRBD1 (6 bases). V shed 5 bases and J shed 6 bases, with 16 bases lying between them. Germline loops: CDR1 ENHRY, CDR2 SYGVKD. The CDR3 consists of 14 residues. The CDR3 reads CAISTPGQTDGYTF. Incomplete CDR3 DNA: TGTGCCATCAGTACGCCGGGACAAACGGATGGC.

About this clone: The sequenced fragment ends 3 residues before the CDR3 boundary, so the rest is inferred from the germline J gene. J is TRBJ1-2 and V is TRBV7-3; TRBD1 matches 8 bases. This CDR3 comprises 15 residues. Trimming cost V 2 bases and J 6 bases; bases outside gene matches: 8. From germline, CDR1 is SGHTA and CDR2 FQGTGA. CDR3: CASSLQGARPDGYTF. CDR3 DNA, as far as it was read: TGTGCCAGCAGCTTACAGGGGGCGAGGCCGGATGGC.

In regard to this clone: From the germline J gene comes the end of the CDR3, since the read stops 3 residues before it. This rearrangement joins TRBV28 to TRBJ1-2; possibly TRBD1 for D (5 bases). V lost 6 bases and J 1 base, leaving 9 bases between the germline ends. This CDR3 is 13 amino acids long. Germline V gene data show CDR1 as MDHEN and CDR2 as SYDVKM. This CDR3 is CASRPDSNYGYTF. The part of the CDR3 DNA that was read is TGTGCCAGCAGGCCTGACAGTAACTATGGC.

Concerning this clone: The read finishes 3 residues shy of the CDR3 end, and the germline J gene is used to complete it. The chain links TRBV12-3 or TRBV12-4 to TRBJ2-1; 12 nucleotides line up with TRBD2. Trimming at V came to 4 bases and at J to 3 bases, leaving 4 bases not matched to a gene. The CDR3 runs 16 residues. CDR3 amino acids: CASSSQTSGGYNEQFF. The sequenced part of the CDR3 DNA is TGTGCCAGCAGTTCCCAGACTAGCGGGGGCTACAATGAG.